This paragraph covers one T cell receptor beta chain sequence. Its antigen target is currently unknown. No per-base quality is available; no much larger clone lies one base away. These data are taken from a study of CD8 T cells in Susac syndrome (dated by TCRdb to the late 2010s). Regarding the complete study: Whether CD8+ T cell activation and differentiation in Susac syndrome was antigen driven was tested using repertoire sequencing. Results and caveats for the whole study, not just this receptor: The number of individuals in the TCR sequencing and HLA analysis was acknowledged as relatively small.

Spanning cysteine to phenylalanine, the CDR3 consists of 13 amino acids. Of the read, only the CDR3 DNA is kept; its 39 bases are in frame from base 1. In the germline V gene, CDR1 corresponds to SNHLY and CDR2 to FYNNEI. V is cut by 4 bases and J by 0 bases, and the space between the germline ends is 3 bases. RNA was extracted using the RNeasy kit, and roughly 0.45 to 1 microgram was reverse transcribed with random hexamers. The immunoSEQ multiplex PCR assay, covering 54 Vbeta and 13 Jbeta segments, was used to amplify TCR beta CDR3 regions. PCR amplification bias was corrected by using a synthetic template baseline for primer optimization and computational correction. Under the source paper's analysis protocol: Only productive sequences were kept, with reads annotated to V, D and J genes according to IMGT and analyzed in immunoSEQ Analyzer. To calculate clonality, Shannon entropy was normalized by log2 of the number of productive unique sequences and then subtracted from one. Public and private clones were assessed among the 100 most prevalent clones of each patient and control. Clones were defined as Susac-specific if absent from the healthy and MS cohorts, from over a thousand published viral clones and from other ImmuneACCESS disease sequences. TCRdb trimmed the raw reads at Q25, called clones with MiXCR and kept productive beta chains. For every CDR3 protein sequence, its rows merge into one entry that carries the most common genes and DNA. These V and J calls originate from TCRdb's pipeline instead of the authors' own analysis. Here the sample has 300,000 or so distinct CDR3 sequences; 92% occur a single time. The ten largest clonotypes hold approximately 0.065% of the sample.

High-throughput TCR beta sequencing profiled peripheral blood CD8+ and CD4+ T cells from healthy donors, Susac syndrome patients and multiple sclerosis patients. Treatment-naive patients with stable or active relapsing-remitting disease fulfilling revised McDonald criteria were used as multiple sclerosis controls. Bulk CD8+ and CD4+ T cells were purified by magnetic negative isolation, whereas CD8+ TEMRA cells were enriched by FACS. Blood was collected in EDTA tubes and processed within 24 hours, with PBMCs isolated through density gradient centrifugation. PBMCs destined for TCR sequencing were cryopreserved in liquid nitrogen and later thawed in a 37 °C water bath. A purity of at least 90% was achieved for sorted or isolated CD4+, CD8+ and CD8+ TEMRA cells.

The sequenced sample consisted of CD4+ T cells from PBMCs. The chain was built from TRBV2 and TRBJ1-4, with no D gene named confidently. The sequence came from a human donor with multiple sclerosis. The CDR3 amino acid sequence is: CASSVSTNEKLFF. DNA sequence: TGTGCCAGCAGTGTGTCAACTAATGAAAAACTGTTTTTT.